This TCR beta chain originates from a study of human T cells and chemical hapten exposure. Individual cDNA molecules had unique molecular identifiers attached to them by the library. In the authors' workflow: The number of TCRs in each sample had a median of 95,638 and spanned about 23,224 to 690,600. TCRdb reanalysed the reads using MiXCR and keeps one entry per CDR3 protein. TCRdb, not the original authors, processed these V and J calls. The top ten hold approximately 11% of the sample, which has about 2,500 distinct CDR3 sequences, less than 55% seen once. Treatment in this sample: therapeutic diphenylcyclopropenone sensitization with weekly scalp DPC. V dropped 8 bases and J dropped 3; count of bases not matched to a gene: 7. The CDR3 runs 14 residues. CDR1 is MDHEN and CDR2 is SYDVKM in the germline V gene.

This rearrangement joins TRBV28 to TRBJ2-3; the match to TRBD2 covers 8 bases. Sequencing used whole blood, obtained before DPC sensitization or 2, 6, or about 24 weeks after (not recorded which). The receptor's source is an adult with alopecia areata. Some clones in this sample may be carry-over from other donors' samples. This table probably holds off-target reads from a library built for another chain. For the CDR3, the DNA is TGTGCCAGCCTGCCGGGACTAGTTACAGATACGCAGTATTTT. Translating gives CASLPGLVTDTQYF.